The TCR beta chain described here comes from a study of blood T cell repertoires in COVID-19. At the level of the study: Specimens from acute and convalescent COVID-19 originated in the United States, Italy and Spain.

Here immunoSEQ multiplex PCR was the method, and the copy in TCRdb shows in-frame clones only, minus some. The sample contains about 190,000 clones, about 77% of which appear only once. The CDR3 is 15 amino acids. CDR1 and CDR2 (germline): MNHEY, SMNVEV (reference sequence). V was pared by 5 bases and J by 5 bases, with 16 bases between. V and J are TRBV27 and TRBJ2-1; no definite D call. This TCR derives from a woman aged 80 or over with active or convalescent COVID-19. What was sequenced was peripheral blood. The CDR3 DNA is TGTGCCAGCAGTCCCCCCCCGCGTTTTCACAATGAGCAGTTCTTC. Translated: CASSPPPRFHNEQFF.